The sequence of this TCR beta chain was determined in a study of blood T cell repertoires in COVID-19. Overall study context: PBMCs, B-cell-depleted T cells, or T cells were the source of the cDNA or gDNA that made up the material.

Assay used: immunoSEQ multiplex PCR; TCRdb lists only in-frame clones, some missing. Of under 250,000 clones listed, 85% to 90% are singletons. The CDR3 is 13 residues long. Germline V gene data show CDR1 as SEHNR and CDR2 as FQNEAQ (reference sequence). V was shortened by 3 bases and J by 2 bases, with 8 bases between the two germline ends. The J gene is TRBJ2-7, the V gene TRBV7-9; D is perhaps TRBD2 (6 bases). Sequenced: peripheral blood. This sequence was found in a man in his sixties with acute or convalescent COVID-19. The CDR3 DNA reads TGTGCCAGCAGCTTGGGGGGTCCCTACGAGCAGTACTTC. As protein: CASSLGGPYEQYF.